This entry lists 32 T cell receptor beta chains sequenced from one sample in a study of beta chain features in type 1 diabetes. Sequenced material consisted of expressed TCRB transcripts (all of the isolated RNA was reverse transcribed). Some clones are missing from TCRdb's copy, which holds only in-frame ones; the method was immunoSEQ multiplex PCR. The top ten clones hold 1% to 1.5% of a sample with some 220,000 clones, 11% of them seen once. The sample comprised central memory CD4+ T cells from blood. The receptor source for this set is a man between 18 and 35 years old in good health.

This clone came up many times. The chain is built from TRBV4-1 and TRBJ2-1; the D gene is possibly TRBD2 (6 bases). Between the trimmed V and J ends, which lost 0 bases and 10 bases, there was a span of 10 bases. This CDR3 region has 13 residues. CDR1 is MGHRA, CDR2 YSYEKL, per germline. As DNA, the CDR3 is TGCGCCAGCAGCCAAGATATGGGGAGGGAGCAGTTCTTC. Residues: CASSQDMGREQFF.

The V and J genes are TRBV30 and TRBJ1-1; no clear D. Looked up from germline, CDR1 is GTSNPN and CDR2 is SVGIG (reference sequence). V lost 0 bases and J 10 bases, leaving 15 bases between the germline ends. The CDR3 extends over 13 amino acids. CDR3 sequence reads: CAWSVLEVPRAFF. The CDR3 DNA reads as TGTGCCTGGAGTGTACTGGAGGTCCCCCGAGCTTTCTTT. The full variable domain, with the rest looked up from reference TRBV30 and TRBJ1-1, is SQTIHQWPATLVQPVGSPLSLECTVEGTSNPNLYWYRQAAGRGLQLLFYSVGIGQISSEVPQNLSASRPQDRQFILSSKKLLLSDSGFYLCAWSVLEVPRAFFGQGTRLTVV.

The chain uses TRBV7-8 and TRBJ2-1, with 8 bases lining up with TRBD1. The germline V gene has CDR1 SGHVS and CDR2 FQNEAQ. Trimming cost V 0 bases and J 15 bases; bases outside gene matches: 10. This CDR3 spans 14 amino acids. CDR3 DNA sequence: TGTGCCAGCAGCTTAGCGGGGACAGGCCGTTCTCTGTTCTTC. This translates into CASSLAGTGRSLFF.

This clone was observed a few times. This chain uses TRBV29-1 with TRBJ2-5; 10 bases match TRBD2. Per germline, CDR1 SQVTM and CDR2 ANQGSEA. This CDR3 spans 14 amino acids. The V and J ends lost 3 bases and 5 bases, in that order; junction bases with no gene match: 6. The CDR3 coding sequence is TGCAGCGTTGACCAACTAGCGGGATGGGAGACCCAGTACTTC. This codes for CSVDQLAGWETQYF.

This clone showed up many times. The chain joins TRBV9 to TRBJ1-3; a weak D match, TRBD1 (5 bases). The CDR3 is 19 residues long. Germline CDR1 and CDR2: SGDLS and YYNGEE. V was trimmed by 0 bases and J by 0 bases, leaving 19 bases between them. The CDR3 sequence: CASSVGGSGDRSSGNTIYF. CDR3 bases: TGTGCCAGCAGCGTAGGTGGGTCTGGGGACCGTAGCTCTGGAAACACCATATATTTT.

The rearrangement joins TRBV21-1 to TRBJ2-6; the table calls TRBD1, which could not be checked here. TRBV21-1 is marked as a pseudogene. The CDR3 consists of 16 residues. CDR3: CASSNSTESGANVLTF. The CDR3 nucleotides read TGTGCCAGCAGCAACAGTACAGAATCTGGGGCCAACGTCCTGACTTTC.

The chain carries TRBV28 and TRBJ2-5; 8 nucleotides agree with TRBD2. CDR1 and CDR2 (germline): MDHEN, SYDVKM. V shed 6 bases and J 2 bases; nucleotides not matched to a gene: 17. This CDR3 spans 18 amino acids. CDR3 DNA: TGTGCCAGCAGCCGCCCTTCCGTCGGGAGGGCCGGGCAAGAGACCCAGTACTTC. Residues: CASSRPSVGRAGQETQYF. The whole variable domain, remainder taken from reference TRBV28 and TRBJ2-5, is DVKVTQSSRYLVKRTGEKVFLECVQDMDHENMFWYRQDPGLGLRLIYFSYDVKMKEKGDIPEGYSVSREKKERFSLILESASTNQTSMYLCASSRPSVGRAGQETQYFGPGTRLLVL.

This clone came up many times. The J gene is TRBJ1-1, the V gene TRBV10-3; the match to TRBD1 covers 7 bases. Germline CDR1 is ENHRY and CDR2 is SYGVKD. The CDR3 length is 15 residues. V shed 7 bases, J shed 0 bases, and the junction held 8 bases outside the gene matches. CDR3 region: CAIKGGSYMNTEAFF. The CDR3 bases are TGTGCCATCAAAGGGGGCAGCTACATGAACACTGAAGCTTTCTTT.

This clone was observed at least ten times. V gene TRBV7-9 combines with J gene TRBJ2-7; D gene ambiguous. The germline V gene encodes CDR1 SEHNR and CDR2 FQNEAQ (reference sequence). Trimming removed 4 bases at V and 5 bases at J, with 18 bases between. This CDR3 has 15 residues. The CDR3 spells CASSSDRTTGHEQYF. In DNA form, the CDR3 reads TGTGCCAGCAGCTCCGACCGGACCACGGGCCACGAGCAGTACTTC.

This chain uses TRBV30 with TRBJ1-1, with a tentative D call TRBD1 (5 bases). In germline, CDR1 is GTSNPN, CDR2 SVGIG (reference sequence). The CDR3 length is 13 residues. Trimming removed 0 bases from V and 2 bases from J, with 7 bases in between. CDR3 region: CAWSVWDNTEAFF. Here the CDR3 DNA reads TGTGCCTGGAGTGTTTGGGACAACACTGAAGCTTTCTTT.

This clone was picked up a small number of times. The rearrangement uses TRBV28 and TRBJ2-7; D possibly corresponds to TRBD2 (7 bases). Trimming shortened V by 7 bases and J by 3 bases, and 10 bases separated the two germline ends. The CDR3 loop spans 12 amino acids. Germline CDR1 MDHEN, CDR2 SYDVKM. The CDR3 DNA sequence: TGTGCCAGCACCGGGGGGCGCTACGAGCAGTACTTC. Protein sequence: CASTGGRYEQYF.

Only a few counts were recorded for this clone. Other DNA sequences in this sample translate to the same CDR3. V and J are TRBV29-1 and TRBJ1-2; D is uncertain. Between the trimmed V and J ends, which lost 3 bases and 2 bases, there was a span of 7 bases. Per germline, CDR1 SQVTM and CDR2 ANQGSEA. CDR3 length: 12 residues. CDR3 DNA sequence: TGCAGCGTTGAGACGGAAAACTATGGCTACACCTTC. Its translation: CSVETENYGYTF.

The CDR3 is CASSPGRKETQYF. The CDR3 DNA sequence: TGTGCCAGCAGCCCGGGACGAAAAGAGACCCAGTACTTC. This chain links TRBV5-5 with TRBJ2-5; perhaps D is TRBD1 or TRBD2 (5 bases each). The V and J ends lost 4 bases and 3 bases respectively, with 10 bases between them. Germline CDR1 SGHKS, CDR2 YYEKEE (reference sequence). The CDR3 has 13 residues.

The genes are TRBV6-5 and TRBJ2-1, with TRBD2 identical over 9 bases. The V segment lost 6 bases and the J segment 4 bases; nucleotides outside the gene matches: 7. This CDR3 region has 15 residues. Germline V CDR1 and CDR2: MNHEY, SVGAGI. The CDR3 loop is CASRDASGNYNEQFF. The CDR3 coding sequence is TGTGCCAGCAGAGACGCTAGCGGGAATTACAATGAGCAGTTCTTC.

The chain links TRBV18 to TRBJ1-2; no clear D gene. V lost 6 bases, J lost 8 bases, and 10 bases lay in between. Germline values: CDR1 KGHSH, CDR2 LQKENI. The CDR3 covers 11 residues. The CDR3 nucleotides are TGTGCCAGCTCCTTAAGAGAGGGCTACACCTTC. Protein sequence: CASSLREGYTF.

This chain uses TRBV30 with TRBJ1-2; the D is unclear. Germline V gene lookup returns CDR1 GTSNPN and CDR2 SVGIG (reference sequence). V was clipped by 4 bases and J by 3 bases, with 12 bases between them. CDR3 length: 13 residues. CDR3 sequence (DNA): TGTGCCTGGAAACGCGGTTATGACTATGGCTACACCTTC. Protein sequence: CAWKRGYDYGYTF.

This clone was found a few times. The CDR3 sequence is CASSLPWASGSRNTQYF. The CDR3 coding sequence is TGTGCCAGCAGCCTTCCGTGGGCTAGCGGGAGTCGGAATACGCAGTATTTT. This chain joins TRBV5-6 and TRBJ2-3, with TRBD2 identical over 10 bases. The junction had 15 bases not matched to a gene; V was cut back by 4 bases and J by 7 bases. CDR1 is SGHDT and CDR2 is YYEEEE in the germline V gene. The CDR3 has 17 amino acids.

The chain uses TRBV18 and TRBJ2-5, with 10 bases aligning to TRBD2. CDR1 and CDR2 from the germline V gene are KGHSH and LQKENI. J lost 5 bases, V lost 3 bases, and 3 bases had no gene match. The CDR3 is made up of 14 amino acids. DNA for the CDR3: TGTGCCAGCTCACCGATAGCGGGAGGTGAGACCCAGTACTTC. This codes for CASSPIAGGETQYF.

CDR3 nucleotides: TGTGCCTGGAGGCGAGAAGGGGGCAGCGAGACCCAGTACTTC. Its translation: CAWRREGGSETQYF. V is TRBV30 and J is TRBJ2-5; 7 bases line up with TRBD1. V trimming: 3 bases; J trimming: 5 bases; junction bases outside the gene matches: 9. Germline-derived CDR1 and CDR2 are GTSNPN and SVGIG (reference sequence). The CDR3 length is 14 residues.

The J gene is TRBJ2-1, the V gene TRBV15, with 13 nucleotides matching TRBD2. The V and J ends lost 3 bases and 4 bases, in that order; junction bases with no gene match: 9. Germline V CDR1 and CDR2: LNHNV, YYDKDF (reference sequence). CDR3 length: 18 residues. CDR3 amino acids: CATSRYGLAGVGYNEQFF. The CDR3 DNA reads TGTGCCACCAGCAGGTATGGACTAGCGGGAGTGGGATACAATGAGCAGTTCTTC.

V gene TRBV7-3 combines with J gene TRBJ2-3; D might be TRBD1 or TRBD2, each matching 5 bases. Germline V gene lookup returns CDR1 SGHTA and CDR2 FQGTGA. This CDR3 has 16 amino acids. Between the trimmed V and J ends, which lost 2 bases and 0 bases, there was a span of 12 bases. CDR3 bases: TGTGCCAGCAGCTTATTTTGGGGGTCTAGCACAGATACGCAGTATTTT. This encodes CASSLFWGSSTDTQYF.

Turning to this clone: A far larger clone is one base from this, pointing to a likely read error. The chain combines TRBV30 with TRBJ1-2; unclear D gene. Germline V gene data show CDR1 as GTSNPN and CDR2 as SVGIG (reference sequence). The CDR3 is 12 residues long. CDR3 in amino acids: CFSPGVGVGYTF. The DNA for the CDR3 is TGTTTCTCTCCTGGAGTCGGGGTTGGCTACACCTTC.

Notes on this clone: The same CDR3 can be traced to other DNA sequences in this sample. The genes are TRBV5-1 and TRBJ2-1; D gene uncertain. The CDR3 spans 12 residues. V was cut by 0 bases and J by 7 bases, with 5 bases left in between. The germline CDR1 and CDR2 sequences are SGHRS and YFSETQ. The CDR3 reads CASSLDLNEQFF. The CDR3 DNA reads as TGCGCCAGCAGCTTGGACCTGAATGAGCAGTTCTTC.

The gene calls are TRBV30 and TRBJ2-5; possible D gene TRBD2, 6 bases. The CDR3 covers 13 residues. Trimming stripped 5 bases from V and 5 bases from J, with 15 bases between. CDR1 is GTSNPN, CDR2 SVGIG, per germline (reference sequence). The CDR3 bases are TGTGCCTGGGGGGGGATGCTGTCGGAGACCCAGTACTTC. It encodes CAWGGMLSETQYF. The whole variable domain, remainder taken from reference TRBV30 and TRBJ2-5, is SQTIHQWPATLVQPVGSPLSLECTVEGTSNPNLYWYRQAAGRGLQLLFYSVGIGQISSEVPQNLSASRPQDRQFILSSKKLLLSDSGFYLCAWGGMLSETQYFGPGTRLLVL.

V usage is TRBV5-6 and J usage is TRBJ2-1; unclear D gene. The CDR3 has 16 amino acids. Germline V gene sequence: CDR1 SGHDT, CDR2 YYEEEE. Trimming removed 1 base from V and 4 bases from J, with 15 bases in between. The CDR3 sequence is CASSLWSSRLYNEQFF. CDR3 sequence (DNA): TGTGCCAGCAGCTTGTGGTCAAGCAGACTTTACAATGAGCAGTTCTTC.

The gene calls are TRBV5-4 and TRBJ2-3, with TRBD2 matching over 8 bases. Per the germline V gene, CDR1 is SGHNT and CDR2 is YYREEE (reference sequence). There are 17 residues in the CDR3. V trimming: 7 bases; J trimming: 2 bases; junction bases outside the gene matches: 15. The CDR3 DNA reads TGTGCCAGCGGCCACCGGCGGGAGGTGGGAATCACAGATACGCAGTATTTT. Protein: CASGHRREVGITDTQYF.

The chain is built from TRBV28 and TRBJ2-7; D gene ambiguous. CDR3 size: 14 residues. Deletions cut 4 bases from V and 1 base from J, with 11 bases between. CDR1 is MDHEN and CDR2 is SYDVKM in the germline V gene. CDR3 region: CASSSPGRSYEQYF. The CDR3 bases are TGTGCCAGCAGTTCGCCCGGTAGGTCCTACGAGCAGTACTTC.

V is TRBV7-9 and J is TRBJ2-3; 8 nucleotides line up with TRBD2. There are 15 residues in the CDR3. V lost 1 base, J lost 3 bases, and 3 bases stayed unmatched. Germline values: CDR1 SEHNR, CDR2 FQNEAQ (reference sequence). The CDR3 spells CASSLGSGETDTQYF. DNA of the CDR3: TGTGCCAGCAGCTTAGGTAGCGGGGAAACAGATACGCAGTATTTT. The full variable domain, completed using reference TRBV7-9 and TRBJ2-3, is DTGVSQNPRHKITKRGQNVTFRCDPISEHNRLYWYRQTLGQGPEFLTYFQNEAQLEKSRLLSDRFSAERPKGSFSTLEIQRTEQGDSAMYLCASSLGSGETDTQYFGPGTRLTVL.

V usage is TRBV6-6 and J usage is TRBJ2-3; D is ambiguous. Trimming removed 5 bases at V and 6 bases at J, with 9 bases between. Germline values: CDR1 MNHNY, CDR2 SVGAGI (reference sequence). The length of the CDR3 is 12 residues. The CDR3 DNA is TGTGCCAGCAGTCAGACTTTGGATACGCAGTATTTT. This codes for CASSQTLDTQYF.

This clone appeared a few times. The V gene is TRBV30, the J gene TRBJ2-7; TRBD2 matches 10 bases. Germline lookup yields CDR1 GTSNPN and CDR2 SVGIG (reference sequence). The CDR3 covers 14 residues. V shed 1 base and J 4 bases; nucleotides not matched to a gene: 4. This CDR3 is CAWSGTSGLYEQYF. The CDR3 DNA reads TGTGCCTGGAGTGGGACTAGCGGCCTTTACGAGCAGTACTTC.

In its sample, this clone was seen a few times. V usage is TRBV5-4 and J usage is TRBJ1-2, with unresolved D. This CDR3 has 11 residues. Germline CDR1 reads SGHNT; CDR2 reads YYREEE (reference sequence). V was shortened by 2 bases and J by 6 bases, with 5 bases between the two germline ends. CDR3 nucleotides: TGTGCCAGCAGCTTAAGAGATGGCTACACCTTC. Translated, it gives CASSLRDGYTF.

This chain links TRBV7-2 with TRBJ2-7; TRBD2 matches at 12 bases. Looked up from germline, CDR1 is SGHTA and CDR2 is FQGNSA. Trimming at V came to 5 bases and at J to 5 bases, leaving 4 bases not matched to a gene. The CDR3 runs to 14 residues. The CDR3 spells CASSRTSGNHEQYF. The CDR3 nucleotides are TGTGCCAGCAGCCGGACTAGCGGGAACCACGAGCAGTACTTC.